Presented here are 7 T cell receptor beta chains from one specimen sequenced in a study of identical twins. Each CDR3 protein gets one entry after TCRdb re-called the 5' RACE reads with MiXCR. The data hold hundreds of thousands of distinct CDR3 sequences, with 20% to 30% observed a single time. This same sample was also part of a study on T cells expressing NK-cell markers.

Material for sequencing was CD4+ T cells sorted from blood. Every receptor here comes from a woman aged 18-29 years in good health.

This clonotype was picked up a small number of times. The gene calls are TRBV11-3 and TRBJ1-6; D call uncertain. The CDR3 is 15 residues long. Germline assignment: CDR1 SGHNT and CDR2 YENEEA. Trimming removed 1 base from V and 8 bases from J, with 12 bases in between. CDR3 in DNA: TGTGCCAGCAGCTTAGGATACAGTCCCGATTCACCCCTCCACTTT. This gives the protein CASSLGYSPDSPLHF.

The sample holds a few counts of this clonotype. V gene TRBV6-5 combines with J gene TRBJ2-2, with D perhaps given as TRBD1 or TRBD2 (5 bases each). V lost 2 bases and J 4 bases, leaving 14 bases between the germline ends. The CDR3 extends over 16 amino acids. Germline V gene data show CDR1 as MNHEY and CDR2 as SVGAGI. The CDR3 DNA follows: TGTGCCAGCAGTTACCGAGGGGATTTGAGCACCGGGGAGCTGTTTTTT. This sequence encodes CASSYRGDLSTGELFF.

The chain has TRBV2 and TRBJ2-6; D is ambiguous. V lost 2 bases and J 1 base, leaving 3 bases between the germline ends. Germline lookup yields CDR1 SNHLY and CDR2 FYNNEI. CDR3 length equals 14 residues. For the CDR3, the DNA is TGTGCCAGCAGTGAAAGGTCTGGGGCCAACGTCCTGACTTTC. Residues: CASSERSGANVLTF.

The chain employs TRBV10-3 and TRBJ1-4; D uncertain. V was cut by 2 bases and J by 5 bases, with 12 bases left in between. Germline loops: CDR1 ENHRY, CDR2 SYGVKD. This CDR3 is built from 15 residues. The CDR3 sequence is CAISELPGPNEKLFF. CDR3 coding DNA: TGTGCCATCAGTGAGCTGCCGGGCCCGAATGAAAAACTGTTTTTT.

This chain links TRBV28 with TRBJ2-7; 7 bases agree with TRBD2. V shed 4 bases, J shed 6 bases, and the junction held 9 bases outside the gene matches. Germline CDR1 is MDHEN and CDR2 is SYDVKM. The CDR3 has 14 amino acids. In DNA form, the CDR3 reads TGTGCCAGCAGTTCGCATCTGACTAGCTCCGAGCAGTACTTC. Protein: CASSSHLTSSEQYF.

This rearrangement joins TRBV10-3 to TRBJ2-1, with 8 bases lining up with TRBD1. The V gene end was trimmed by 8 bases and the J gene end by 0 bases; junction bases not matched to a gene: 6. The germline V gene has CDR1 ENHRY and CDR2 SYGVKD. The CDR3 runs 15 residues. The chain's CDR3 is CAISRQGSSYNEQFF. CDR3 bases: TGTGCCATCTCAAGACAGGGGAGCTCCTACAATGAGCAGTTCTTC.

The J gene is TRBJ2-1, the V gene TRBV25-1; perhaps TRBD1 as D (5 bases). With 4 bases removed from V and 2 bases from J, the gap between germline ends came to 21 bases. From germline, CDR1 is MGHDK and CDR2 SYGVNS. The CDR3 contains 18 residues. The CDR3 DNA is TGTGCCAGCAGTGGGGTTTCAGGGTACGATGATACCTACAATGAGCAGTTCTTC. This translates into CASSGVSGYDDTYNEQFF.